Ten or more counts support the clone carrying this T cell receptor (beta chain). The antigen remains undetermined. The CDR3 end lies 3 residues beyond the end of the read and is filled in from the germline J gene. Germline CDR1 is SGHRS and CDR2 is YFSETQ. V lost 0 bases to trimming and J lost 5 bases, with 14 bases between them. CDR3 size: 15 residues. Profiling relied on immunoSEQ multiplex PCR, and the TCRdb table lists in-frame clones only, not all of them. The sample has tens of thousands of clones, none seen only once. These data originate in a study of T cell clonality in common variable immunodeficiency. Whole-study results and caveats: CVID subjects shared fewer TCRbeta clones than healthy controls did.

Caucasian heritage predominated among both patients and controls. The chain recombines TRBV5-1 with TRBJ1-1, with a tentative D call TRBD1 (5 bases). The sample was peripheral blood mononuclear cells. The sequence derives from a person aged 18 to 69 in good health. The part of the CDR3 DNA that was read is TGCGCCAGCAGCTTGGTCGGGGGAGTGGGGACTGAA. This translates into CASSLVGGVGTE. From start to end, the CDR3 is CASSLVGGVGTEAFF.